Only a few counts were recorded for the clone carrying this T cell receptor (beta chain). Its antigen remains unknown. This record comes from a study of T-cell memory formation after mild COVID-19. Across the study: TCR clusters largely stayed donor specific.

TCRdb itself ran the 5' RACE reads through MiXCR, one entry per CDR3 protein. Among approximately 570,000 distinct CDR3 sequences listed, more than 15% were seen once. Study-level results: Day 15 to 85 contractors were CD4/CD8 balanced; later expanders leaned CD4+. Clones that contracted clustered mainly in CM and EM if CD4+ and in EMRA if CD8+.

V was clipped by 6 bases and J by 8 bases, with 19 bases between them. The CDR3 runs 14 residues. The chain joins TRBV12-3 or TRBV12-4 to TRBJ1-2; D is unresolved. The sequence came from an adult woman who had mild COVID-19 (a few samples of this study predate the infection). Cell type and time point are not known. Sequencing input: PBMCs or a T cell subset sorted from them (not recorded which). The CDR3 spells CASSPRRPGPGYTF. DNA of the CDR3: TGTGCCAGCAGCCCTAGACGGCCAGGTCCAGGCTACACCTTC.